Reported below is one TCR beta chain. What it binds is not known. This sample is part of a study of metastatic and nonmetastatic thyroid tumors. The study's findings and limits: Benign nodules reportedly had significantly lower TCR beta diversity than malignant thyroid tumors in blood and tumor.

Thyroid surgery had not been preceded by any treatment in any patient. TCRdb re-analyzed the PCR reads through MiXCR. The table lists tens of thousands of clones, 25% to 30% of them singletons. Germline-derived CDR1 and CDR2 are SEHNR and FQNEAQ (reference sequence). J gave up 6 bases and V 4 bases, and 7 bases lay outside the gene matches. The CDR3 runs 15 residues. V and J are TRBV7-9 and TRBJ1-2, with 11 bases fitting TRBD1. The source is a male donor with papillary thyroid cancer or a benign thyroid nodule (not recorded which). Some clones in this sample may be carry-over from other donors' samples. Sequenced material: blood. Written as DNA, the CDR3 is TGTGCCAGCAGCTCAACCGGGACAGGGGGAGATGGCTACACCTTC. Translated, it gives CASSSTGTGGDGYTF.